This T cell receptor (beta chain) comes out of a study of glioma-infiltrating T cells. Points from the study as a whole: Tissue-blood divergence was below expectation in non-neoplastic patients, above in gliomas. Very few CDR3 sequences were shared between tissue and blood.

CDR1 is MNHEY, CDR2 SVGEGT, per germline. V lost 7 bases, J lost 5 bases, and 11 bases lay in between. This CDR3 has 12 residues. As regards this clonotype: Its cognate antigen is unknown. This clone may be a read error of a much larger clone one base away.

The iRepertoire nested amplicon-rescue multiplex PCR amplified TCR alpha and beta CDR3s from RNA. Each CDR3 protein gets one entry after TCRdb re-called the multiplex PCR reads with MiXCR. The sample lists around 390,000 distinct CDR3 sequences, approximately 42% occurring once. This rearrangement joins TRBV6-2 or TRBV6-3 to TRBJ2-5, with unresolved D. This receptor was obtained from a human donor with low-grade glioma or glioblastoma, undergoing nonglioma brain surgery, or in good health (not recorded which). The sample comprised glioma tissue, nonneoplastic brain tissue, or PBMCs (not recorded which). The CDR3: CASIQGSETQYF. DNA of the CDR3: TGTGCCAGCATTCAAGGGTCGGAGACCCAGTACTTC.